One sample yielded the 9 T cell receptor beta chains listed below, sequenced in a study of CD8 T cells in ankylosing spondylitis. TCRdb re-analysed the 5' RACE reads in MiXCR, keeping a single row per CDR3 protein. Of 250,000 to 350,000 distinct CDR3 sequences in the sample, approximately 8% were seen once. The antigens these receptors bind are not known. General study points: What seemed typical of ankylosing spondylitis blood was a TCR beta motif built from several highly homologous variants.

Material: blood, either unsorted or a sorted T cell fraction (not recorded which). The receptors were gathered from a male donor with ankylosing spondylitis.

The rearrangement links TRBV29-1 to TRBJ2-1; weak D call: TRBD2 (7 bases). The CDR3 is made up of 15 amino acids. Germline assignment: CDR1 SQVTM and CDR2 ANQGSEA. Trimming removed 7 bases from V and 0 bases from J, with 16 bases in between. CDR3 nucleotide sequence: TGCAGCGGGAAGCGGGACATCAGCTCCTACAATGAGCAGTTCTTC. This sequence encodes CSGKRDISSYNEQFF.

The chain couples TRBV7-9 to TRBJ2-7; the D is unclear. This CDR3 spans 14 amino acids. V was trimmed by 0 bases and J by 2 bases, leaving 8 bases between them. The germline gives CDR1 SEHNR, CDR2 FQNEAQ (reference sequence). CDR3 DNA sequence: TGTGCCAGCAGCTTAGCTCGGAGAACCTACGAGCAGTACTTC. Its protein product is CASSLARRTYEQYF.

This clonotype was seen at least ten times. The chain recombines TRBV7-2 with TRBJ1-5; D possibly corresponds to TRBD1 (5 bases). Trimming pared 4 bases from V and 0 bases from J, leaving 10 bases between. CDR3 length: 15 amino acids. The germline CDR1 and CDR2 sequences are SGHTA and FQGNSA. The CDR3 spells CASSYQGNSNQPQHF. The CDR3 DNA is TGTGCCAGCAGCTACCAGGGCAATAGCAATCAGCCCCAGCATTTT.

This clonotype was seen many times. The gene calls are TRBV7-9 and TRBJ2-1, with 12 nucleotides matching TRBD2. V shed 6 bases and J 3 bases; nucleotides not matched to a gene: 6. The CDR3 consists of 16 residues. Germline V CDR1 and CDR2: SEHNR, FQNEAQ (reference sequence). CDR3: CASSFGLAGNYNEQFF. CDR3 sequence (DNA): TGTGCCAGCAGTTTTGGACTAGCGGGAAACTACAATGAGCAGTTCTTC.

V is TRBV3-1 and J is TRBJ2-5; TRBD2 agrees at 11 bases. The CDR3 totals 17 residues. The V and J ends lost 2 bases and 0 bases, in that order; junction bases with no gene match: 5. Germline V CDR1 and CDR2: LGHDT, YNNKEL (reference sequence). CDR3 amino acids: CASSQIAGGSHQETQYF. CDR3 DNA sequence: TGTGCCAGCAGCCAAATAGCGGGAGGGTCCCACCAAGAGACCCAGTACTTC.

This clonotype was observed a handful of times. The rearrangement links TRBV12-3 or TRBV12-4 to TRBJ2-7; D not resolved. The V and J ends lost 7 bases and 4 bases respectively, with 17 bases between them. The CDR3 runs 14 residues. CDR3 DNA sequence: TGTGCCAGCACCCTCGACTCTCAAGGGTACGAGCAGTACTTC. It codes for CASTLDSQGYEQYF.

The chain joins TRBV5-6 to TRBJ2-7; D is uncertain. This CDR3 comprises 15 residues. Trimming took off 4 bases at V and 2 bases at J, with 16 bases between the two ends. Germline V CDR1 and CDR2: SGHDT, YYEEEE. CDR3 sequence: CASSGAPHHTYEQYF. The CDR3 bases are TGTGCCAGCAGCGGTGCGCCTCACCACACCTACGAGCAGTACTTC.

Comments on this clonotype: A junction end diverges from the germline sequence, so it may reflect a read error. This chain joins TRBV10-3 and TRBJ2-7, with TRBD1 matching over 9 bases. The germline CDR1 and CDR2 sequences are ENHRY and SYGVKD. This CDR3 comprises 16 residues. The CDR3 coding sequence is TGTGCCATCAGTGAGCACTTGGGACAGGGAAGCAACGAGCGGTACTTC. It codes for CAISEHLGQGSNERYF.

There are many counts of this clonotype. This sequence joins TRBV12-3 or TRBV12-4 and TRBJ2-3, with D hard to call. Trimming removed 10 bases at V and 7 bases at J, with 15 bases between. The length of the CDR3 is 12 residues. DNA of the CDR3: TGTGCCACCGGAAAGGACGCTCATACGCAGTATTTT. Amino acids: CATGKDAHTQYF.